These T cell receptor beta chains were read from a single sample in a study of T cell responses to AZD1222 COVID-19 vaccine. Measured with immunoSEQ multiplex PCR; TCRdb has only the in-frame clones, and not every one. The sample shows 85,000 to 120,000 clones, about 86% of them seen only once. Here the sequenced sample was peripheral blood, taken on day 0 of AZD1222 vaccination. These receptors were obtained from an adult in good health. The conserved cysteine and the conserved F or W are not part of the CDR3 here.

V gene	J gene	CDR3 length	CDR3 protein
TRBV28	TRBJ2-4	13	ASSSTGVAKNIQY
TRBV6-6	TRBJ2-2	11	ATRETGTGELF
TRBV28	TRBJ1-6	12	ASSPATGDAPLH
TRBV5-4	TRBJ2-5	14	ASSWGDRVQAETQY
TRBV5-4	TRBJ1-2	15	ASSLFATRTYNYGYT
TRBV11-1	TRBJ1-4	12	ASSHGQGDEKLF
TRBV19	TRBJ2-2	14	ASSIPDRGKPGELF
TRBV5-8	TRBJ2-5	11	ASSRGLQETQY
TRBV7-2	TRBJ2-3	14	ASSLRDGLSTDTQY
TRBV7-2	TRBJ2-3	14	ASSPRRLAGEGTQY
TRBV6-2/TRBV6-3	TRBJ1-5	15	ASSSSAGTGGNQPQH
TRBV4-3	TRBJ1-2	13	ASSQDPSGIYGYT
TRBV5-4	TRBJ2-1	13	ASSSSGATYNEQF
TRBV4-2	TRBJ1-5	14	ASSQGWGRLNQPQH
TRBV5-1	TRBJ2-7	12	ASSLDRGRVEQY
TRBV29-1	TRBJ1-5	10	SATDRATAQH
TRBV6-5	TRBJ2-3	14	ASSYSPSGDTDTQY
TRBV5-1	TRBJ2-3	12	ASSFSAGVDTQY
TRBV7-6	TRBJ1-4	13	ASSLDPLVAEKLF
TRBV9	TRBJ2-1	13	ASIIRTSGRGCRF
TRBV6-1	TRBJ1-1	16	ASSEILGQALMNTEAF
TRBV29-1	TRBJ1-2	12	SPPSGTPVYGYT
TRBV3-1/TRBV3-2	TRBJ2-7	12	ASTQGTISYEQY
TRBV7-9	TRBJ1-1	10	ATDGGQGEAF
TRBV5-1	TRBJ1-2	11	ASSPGPGGGYT
TRBV3-1/TRBV3-2	TRBJ2-1	9	ASSQGYEQF
TRBV6-5	TRBJ2-5	11	ASKGRGKETQY
TRBV16	TRBJ1-2	11	ASSQSPGYGYT
TRBV24-1	TRBJ2-7	10	ATSADGGEQY
TRBV18	TRBJ1-6	13	ASSPTTEGNSPLH
TRBV28	TRBJ1-5	15	ASSPLTEGYSNQPQH
TRBV5-1	TRBJ1-2	14	ASSPNPGRTGDGYT
TRBV7-9	TRBJ2-2	11	ASSLRDAGELF
TRBV5-5	TRBJ2-3	14	ASRPLVSRATDTQY
TRBV9	TRBJ2-3	17	ASSHPGGQGSSSTDTQY
TRBV7-3	TRBJ2-5	11	ASSLGGLETQY
TRBV5-4	TRBJ2-4	11	ASSQGTGNIQY
TRBV19	TRBJ2-2	14	ASSVHRTGYTGELF
TRBV6-2/TRBV6-3	TRBJ2-4	17	ASSYWGTVAGGTKNIQY
TRBV24-1	TRBJ2-5	10	ATSGKQGAYN
TRBV5-5	TRBJ1-1	12	ASSTVGRSTEAF
TRBV5-1	TRBJ2-1	13	ASSLAMGQGNEQF
TRBV11-2	TRBJ2-6	13	ASSLQVSGANVLT
TRBV28	TRBJ1-3	14	ASSLSSPRDGNTIY
TRBV11-3	TRBJ2-7	13	ASSLGLAGSYEQY
TRBV10-3	TRBJ2-1	13	AIMGLAGGPSEQF
TRBV6-2/TRBV6-3	TRBJ1-2	12	ASSDGQGNNGYT
TRBV11-2	TRBJ2-7	12	ASSLRLAGGEQY